Listed below are T cell receptor beta chains from one sample, sequenced in a study of beta chain features in type 1 diabetes. Sequenced by immunoSEQ multiplex PCR; TCRdb stores in-frame clones only, minus some. The sample comprises more than 550,000 clones, more than 12% of which are singletons, and around 0.04% rests with the top ten. The sample comprised naive CD4+ T cells from blood. Source of these receptors: a man aged 18 to 29 with type 1 diabetes. Each CDR3 is given with its conserved first and last residue. A D gene is named only where the DNA matches it firmly. Only some rows state a clone size, as once, few, many or a class for expanded clones.

j_call clone_size cdr3_length v_call d_call cdr3_nt cdr3_aa
TRBJ1-3 . 16 TRBV4-2 . TGTGCCAGCAGCCAGGACTTGAGCGATCCTGGAAACACCATATATTTT CASSQDLSDPGNTIYF
TRBJ1-6 . 15 TRBV10-3 TRBD1 TGTGCCATCAGTGTCGGGGACAGGGGGCAGTCACCCCTCCACTTT CAISVGDRGQSPLHF
TRBJ2-6 few 16 TRBV5-1 . TGCGCCAGCAGCTTGCAGGGGAGGACTGGGGCCAACGTCCTGACTTTC CASSLQGRTGANVLTF
TRBJ1-1 . 14 TRBV29-1 . TGCAGCGTTCTCATTGGGGGGGTCCCCACTGAAGCTTTCTTT CSVLIGGVPTEAFF
TRBJ2-7 . 14 TRBV29-1 TRBD1 TGCAGCGCTCGCCCGGGACAGGGGTCTGGCGAGCAGTACTTC CSARPGQGSGEQYF
TRBJ1-5 . 16 TRBV27 TRBD1 TGTGCCAGCACCTCACATTGGACAGGCAGCAATCAGCCCCAGCATTTT CASTSHWTGSNQPQHF
TRBJ2-7 few 16 TRBV4-1 . TGCGCCAGCAGCCGAACTTCAGGGGCAATCGCCTACGAGCAGTACTTC CASSRTSGAIAYEQYF
TRBJ2-7 few 15 TRBV2 TRBD1 TGTGCCAGCAGTGCGGGACAGGGTATAGGCTACGAGCAGTACTTC CASSAGQGIGYEQYF
TRBJ2-7 . 15 TRBV11-1 . TGTGCCAGCAGCTTAGATCCCACCTCGGGCTACGAGCAGTACTTC CASSLDPTSGYEQYF
TRBJ2-1 few 16 TRBV19 TRBD2 TGTGCCAGTAGGTCACCGGGACTAGCGGGAGGAGGCGAGCAGTTCTTC CASRSPGLAGGGEQFF
TRBJ2-7 . 15 TRBV5-4 TRBD2 TGTGCCAGCAGGCCGGGGGGTAGCGGAGACTACGAGCAGTACTTC CASRPGGSGDYEQYF
TRBJ1-4 few 14 TRBV5-1 . TGCGCCAGCAGCCACGGGGTAACTAATGAAAAACTGTTTTTT CASSHGVTNEKLFF
TRBJ2-7 few 14 TRBV5-1 . TGCGCCAGCAGCAGGGAGCGAGGCCCCTACGAGCAGTACTTC CASSRERGPYEQYF
TRBJ2-7 few 14 TRBV5-1 . TGCGCCAGCAGGCGGAATGGACAAACCTACGAGCAGTACTTC CASRRNGQTYEQYF
TRBJ2-5 . 14 TRBV10-3 . TGTGCCATCAGTGATTCGACGTCAGAAGAGACCCAGTACTTC CAISDSTSEETQYF
TRBJ1-5 . 13 TRBV30 . TGTGCCTGGAGTGTAGAATCCAATCAGCCCCAGCATTTT CAWSVESNQPQHF
TRBJ2-6 . 14 TRBV29-1 . TGCAGCGTTGTGGTATATCCTGGGGCCAACGTCCTGACTTTC CSVVVYPGANVLTF
TRBJ2-6 . 14 TRBV6-4 . TGTGCCAGCAGTTGGGAGCCTGGGGCCAACGTCCTGACTTTC CASSWEPGANVLTF
TRBJ2-3 . 14 TRBV23-1 . TGCGCCAGCAGTCAATCGTACCTCACAGATACGCAGTATTTT CASSQSYLTDTQYF
TRBJ2-7 few 11 TRBV20-1 . TGCAGTGCCCCAGCCTCCTACGAGCAGTACTTC CSAPASYEQYF
TRBJ2-5 . 17 TRBV7-9 TRBD2 TGTGCCAGCAGCCCCTGGACTAGCGGGCGTTCTCAAGAGACCCAGTACTTC CASSPWTSGRSQETQYF
TRBJ2-7 few 15 TRBV4-3 . TGCGCCAGCAGCCAAGACCCAAGCCCCCCTTACGAGCAGTACTTC CASSQDPSPPYEQYF
TRBJ2-7 . 14 TRBV9 . TGTGCCAGCAGCGGGCGGGCGGGAACCTACGAGCAGTACTTC CASSGRAGTYEQYF
TRBJ1-2 . 13 TRBV9 . TGTGCCAGCAGCAGGGACGGCGTAACTGGCTACACCTTC CASSRDGVTGYTF
TRBJ1-1 few 15 TRBV7-9 TRBD1 TGTGCCAGCAGCTCACAGGGGGCTATGGGTACTGAAGCTTTCTTT CASSSQGAMGTEAFF
TRBJ2-5 . 12 TRBV7-2 . TGTGCCAGCAGCCCGACCGAAGAGACCCAGTACTTC CASSPTEETQYF
TRBJ2-1 few 18 TRBV10-3 TRBD2 TGTGCCATCAGTGAGTCTTCAACCGCGGGGGGCTCCTACAATGAGCAGTTCTTC CAISESSTAGGSYNEQFF
TRBJ2-7 few 15 TRBV18 . TGTGCCAGCTCACCTGTGGAGGGGGGGACAGCGGAGCAGTACTTC CASSPVEGGTAEQYF
TRBJ1-4 . 14 TRBV7-8 . TGTGCCAGCAGCTTCGGGACGGTAATTGAAAAACTGTTTTTT CASSFGTVIEKLFF